One sample yielded the 10 T cell receptor beta chains listed below, sequenced in a study of T cells in localized non-small cell lung cancer. Only in-frame clones appear in the TCRdb table, and some are missing; sequencing was by immunoSEQ multiplex PCR. The sample lists about 39,000 clones, roughly three quarters seen once, with over 30% in the top ten. The sample consisted of PBMCs, taken before any cancer treatment. These receptor sequences come from a woman aged 35 to 69 with stage II squamous cell lung carcinoma.

CDR3 nucleotides: TGCGCCAGCAGTCCGGGGGTCCAGGCGGTGGGCGAGCAGTACGTC. This codes for CASSPGVQAVGEQYV. V usage is TRBV5-1 and J usage is TRBJ2-7, with D perhaps TRBD2 (6 bases). V lost 5 bases and J lost 6, with 21 bases in between. This CDR3 contains 15 residues. Germline CDR1 SGHRS, CDR2 YFSETQ.

The V gene is TRBV27, the J gene TRBJ2-6, with a weak D call TRBD1 (6 bases). CDR1 MNHEY and CDR2 SMNVEV come from the germline V gene (reference sequence). Trimming cost V 4 bases and J 0 bases, with 16 bases left between them. This CDR3 is built from 18 residues. The CDR3 DNA reads TGTGCCAGCAGTTCCCCTATCAACAGGGACTCTGGGGCCAACGTCCTGACTTTC. It is translated as CASSSPINRDSGANVLTF.

This clone was observed a handful of times. The chain uses TRBV6-5 and TRBJ2-7; 8 bases are shared with TRBD1. This CDR3 region has 15 residues. CDR1 MNHEY and CDR2 SVGAGI come from the germline V gene. With 5 bases clipped from V and 3 bases from J, the junction kept 9 bases outside the gene matches. The CDR3 bases are TGTGCCAGCAGTGGGCCGGGACAGGCCCTCTACGAGCAGTACGTC. Translating gives CASSGPGQALYEQYV.

The chain combines TRBV5-1 with TRBJ2-3, with D tentatively TRBD1 (5 bases). CDR1 SGHRS and CDR2 YFSETQ come from the germline V gene. V dropped 0 bases and J dropped 3 bases, with 11 bases sitting between them. The CDR3 runs 15 residues. In DNA form, the CDR3 reads TGCGCCAGCAGCTTGGGGCAGGGAAGTACAGATACGCAGTATTTT. This codes for CASSLGQGSTDTQYF. Looking up the rest from reference TRBV5-1 and TRBJ2-3 gives the full variable domain: KAGVTQTPRYLIKTRGQQVTLSCSPISGHRSVSWYQQTPGQGLQFLFEYFSETQRNKGNFPGRFSGRQFSNSRSEMNVSTLELGDSALYLCASSLGQGSTDTQYFGPGTRLTVL.

The J gene is TRBJ2-5, the V gene TRBV5-6, with D possibly matching TRBD1 (6 bases). This CDR3 is 13 amino acids long. Trimming took off 3 bases at V and 2 bases at J, with 8 bases between the two ends. In germline, CDR1 is SGHDT, CDR2 YYEEEE. The CDR3 DNA reads as TGTGCCAGCAGCTGGACAGCTCAAGAGACCCAGTACTTC. Translated: CASSWTAQETQYF.

This chain links TRBV9 with TRBJ2-1; 10 bases map to TRBD1. In germline, CDR1 is SGDLS, CDR2 YYNGEE. This CDR3 spans 16 amino acids. The ends lost 2 bases at V and 6 bases at J; junction bases unmatched: 8. CDR3 region: CASSVGMGQGFNEQFF. CDR3 bases: TGTGCCAGCAGCGTCGGAATGGGACAGGGGTTCAATGAGCAGTTCTTC.

This clone is a singleton in its sample. The rearrangement uses TRBV28 and TRBJ1-4; D is unclear. Germline assignment: CDR1 MDHEN and CDR2 SYDVKM. The CDR3 has 16 amino acids. Trimming shortened V by 2 bases and J by 3 bases, and 13 bases separated the two germline ends. This CDR3 is CASSLTAPGANEKLFF. In DNA, the CDR3 is TGTGCCAGCAGTTTAACTGCCCCCGGGGCTAATGAAAAACTGTTTTTT. Complete variable domain (other parts from reference TRBV28 and TRBJ1-4): DVKVTQSSRYLVKRTGEKVFLECVQDMDHENMFWYRQDPGLGLRLIYFSYDVKMKEKGDIPEGYSVSREKKERFSLILESASTNQTSMYLCASSLTAPGANEKLFFGSGTQLSVL.

V is TRBV7-9 and J is TRBJ1-2; D is unclear. The germline V and J ends were trimmed by 2 bases and 8 bases, with 6 bases remaining between them. The germline CDR1 and CDR2 sequences are SEHNR and FQNEAQ (reference sequence). The CDR3 consists of 11 residues. The DNA for the CDR3 is TGTGCCAGCAGCTTATCGGGGGGCTACACCTTC. Translated: CASSLSGGYTF. The full variable domain, in which reference TRBV7-9 and TRBJ1-2 provide the parts outside the CDR3, is DTGVSQNPRHKITKRGQNVTFRCDPISEHNRLYWYRQTLGQGPEFLTYFQNEAQLEKSRLLSDRFSAERPKGSFSTLEIQRTEQGDSAMYLCASSLSGGYTFGSGTRLTVV.

This clone came up once. The chain recombines TRBV7-6 with TRBJ2-7; 7 nucleotides agree with TRBD2. Trimming took 7 bases from V and 2 from J; bases not matched to a gene: 11. Germline V gene data show CDR1 as SGHVS and CDR2 as FNYEAQ. The CDR3 length is 15 residues. CDR3 sequence reads: CASTDRGDGPYEQYF. CDR3 coding DNA: TGTGCCAGCACGGATCGGGGGGACGGGCCCTACGAGCAGTACTTC.

This clone was picked up a small number of times. V is TRBV7-2 and J is TRBJ2-1, with TRBD2 matching 11 bases. This CDR3 is 16 amino acids long. Germline lookup yields CDR1 SGHTA and CDR2 FQGNSA. V gave up 5 bases and J gave up 7 bases; unmatched junction bases: 10. The CDR3: CASSSPSGGPLNEQFF. CDR3 DNA sequence: TGTGCCAGCAGCAGCCCTAGCGGGGGGCCCTTAAATGAGCAGTTCTTC.